Detailed here is one T cell receptor (beta chain). Its recognized antigen is unknown. There are no base qualities to consult, and no much larger clone falls within one base. TCRbeta CDR3 regions were amplified from genomic DNA using the immunoSEQ Assay, a bias-controlled multiplex PCR. As for how the authors treated the data: Within the assay, amplification of reference gene primers was used to estimate how many nucleated cells each sample contained. Sequence reads were collapsed and filtered to measure the absolute abundance of every unique TCRbeta CDR3 rearrangement. For each sample, productive Simpson clonality was calculated by taking the square root of Simpson's diversity index across productive rearrangements. TCRdb took this table from immuneACCESS and kept in-frame rearrangements with V and J called. Such tables lack part of the clones; where checked against another copy, unresolved V genes explain under half of the gap, and the rest is unexplained. V, J and clone size derive from that table, while D and trimming were established from the DNA sequence. The sample profile shows over 50,000 clones; approximately 89% of them were found once. Of the sample, approximately 7% is held by the ten largest clones.

This record belongs to a study of blood T cell repertoires in COVID-19 (dated by TCRdb to the early 2020s). For context, the study as a whole: Samples covering the acute and convalescent phases of COVID-19 were provided by collaborators in the United States, Italy and Spain. The repertoires were released in a freely available public database intended as a resource for research on the immune response to SARS-CoV-2. Where HLA class I and class II types were available, the types were taken from metadata supplied by the sample provider, not from assay-based typing. The samples were drawn from two sources: the first 160 participants of the ongoing ImmuneRACE study, and 1,254 subjects contributed by 6 global collaborators. The material from the prospective study consisted of cDNA or gDNA derived from T cells, B-cell-depleted T cells, or PBMCs. Sample metadata almost always included a de-identified subject ID, COVID-19 status, age in years and sex. Deeply sampled blood TCRbeta repertoires from subjects exposed to, actively infected with, or recovered from COVID-19 were included in the dataset.

The research as a whole found: The quantity of clinical and demographic metadata differed by source and by participant and was supplied without curation.

Each collaborating institution followed its own protocols to collect whole blood in K2EDTA tubes. For TCRbeta analysis, collaborator samples were shipped as frozen whole blood, as isolated PBMCs, or as DNA extracted from either sample type. The CDR3, cysteine through phenylalanine, is 12 amino acids long. Only the CDR3 DNA is retained, 36 bases long and in frame from the first base. For CDR1 and CDR2, the germline V gene lists MNHNS and SASEGT. Cut back by 3 bases and 3 bases, the V and J ends lie 4 bases apart. The sequencing input was peripheral blood. The receptor comes from a man between 60 and 75 years old with acute or convalescent COVID-19. The chain is assembled from TRBV6-1 and TRBJ2-3; no D gene call is confident. The CDR3 has the sequence CASSDPTDTQYF. The DNA is TGTGCCAGCAGTGACCCTACAGATACGCAGTATTTT.